This T cell receptor beta chain is drawn from a study of T cell responses to AZD1222 COVID-19 vaccine. A note on this clone: Antigen specificity is unknown.

V was pared by 2 bases and J by 8 bases, with 10 bases between. Germline values: CDR1 SGHTA, CDR2 FQGTGA. There are 13 residues in the CDR3. Overall study findings and caveats: Spike-specific TCR breadth and depth grew following two AZD1222 doses. The donor group comprised mostly white British people and more females; the analysis possibly underestimated clonal diversity. Baseline seropositivity occurred in only six or seven AZD1222 recipients.

The protocol was immunoSEQ multiplex PCR, while the TCRdb copy is restricted to in-frame clones and leaves out a portion. The table records fewer than 200,000 clones, about nine tenths of them present only once. The TCR sequence derives from an adult who received the AZD1222 COVID-19 vaccine. The material was peripheral blood, obtained 28 days after the second AZD1222 dose. The chain uses TRBV7-3 and TRBJ2-4; D ambiguous. Here the CDR3 DNA reads TGTGCCAGCAGCTTAGAGCCGCTGGACATTCAGTACTTC. It yields the protein CASSLEPLDIQYF. The full variable domain, with the rest looked up from reference TRBV7-3 and TRBJ2-4, is GAGVSQTPSNKVTEKGKYVELRCDPISGHTALYWYRQSLGQGPEFLIYFQGTGAADDSGLPNDRFFAVRPEGSVSTLKIQRTERGDSAVYLCASSLEPLDIQYFGAGTRLSVL.